The clone carrying this TCR beta chain was seen a handful of times. Antigen specificity is unknown. Germline V gene lookup returns CDR1 SEHNR and CDR2 FQNEAQ (reference sequence). The CDR3 spans 17 residues. Trimming took 4 bases from V and 2 from J; bases not matched to a gene: 5. The data are from a study of cytomegalovirus exposure and HLA in healthy donors. Points from the study as a whole: A later analysis showed that HLA-associated TCR beta chains had undergone more clonal expansion than equally common others.

PCR employed 60 Vbeta and 13 Jbeta primers. Sequenced by immunoSEQ multiplex PCR; TCRdb stores in-frame clones only, minus some. The table has about 91,000 clones, 78% seen once. The sequenced sample consisted of PBMCs. The chain couples TRBV7-9 to TRBJ2-2; 12 bases agree with TRBD2. This clonotype was obtained from a male donor in good health and CMV-seropositive. For the CDR3, the DNA is TGTGCCAGCAGCTCGGGACTAGCGGGTCCTAACACCGGGGAGCTGTTTTTT. This encodes CASSSGLAGPNTGELFF.